What follows describes a single T cell receptor beta chain. Its antigen is undetermined. These data originate in a study of CD8+CD57+ T cells in acquired aplastic anemia. Study observations and caveats: Patients shared some 29 CD8+ CDR3 sequences with controls.

CDR3 and TCR beta VDJ profiling relied on genomic DNA as the template. A single record per CDR3 protein comes from TCRdb applying MiXCR to the reads. The sample lists 250,000 to 300,000 distinct CDR3 sequences, roughly 59% occurring once. Only patients with CD8+CD57+ cell expansion on flow cytometry were chosen for sequencing. In all patients, the disease was severe acquired aplastic anemia. No patient had been given any therapy when blood was sampled. CDR3 size: 14 residues. V was clipped by 1 base and J by 9 bases, with 14 bases between them. Germline-derived CDR1 and CDR2 are SEHNR and FQNEAQ (reference sequence).

V is TRBV7-9 and J is TRBJ2-3; D perhaps matches TRBD1 (5 bases). The TCR sequence derives from a human donor with aplastic anemia. The sample consisted of sorted CD4+, CD8+, or CD8+CD57+ T cells (not recorded which) from PBMCs. The CDR3 sequence: CASSLEQDSLTQYF. DNA for the CDR3: TGTGCCAGCAGCTTAGAACAGGATAGCTTGACGCAGTATTTT.